The clone carrying this T cell receptor (beta chain) was detected many times. Its antigen is currently unknown. Via MiXCR, TCRdb re-called the 5' RACE reads, giving one row per CDR3 protein. The table has 13,000 or so distinct CDR3 sequences, approximately 4% seen once. Described time point: sample taken at primary tumor resection. The source of the sample is a study of spatial heterogeneity in lung cancer. Notes on the study in general: TCRs found ubiquitously expanded in tumor appeared in blood more at resection than at follow-up.

Germline loops: CDR1 SEHNR, CDR2 FQNEAQ (reference sequence). V was pared by 4 bases and J by 2 bases, with 9 bases between. The CDR3 loop spans 13 amino acids. J is TRBJ2-7 and V is TRBV7-9, with no clear D. This clonotype was sampled from a male donor with early-stage non-small cell lung cancer. The material sequenced was PBMCs, taken at surgery. Here the CDR3 DNA reads TGTGCCAGCAGCTGGCCCGCGGCCTACGAGCAGTACTTC. Translated: CASSWPAAYEQYF.